This entry concerns a single TCR beta chain. Its target antigen remains unknown. No base-level quality is on record; no much larger clone is a single base apart. Blood samples for TCR beta sequencing were provided by related transplant donors. Using Nuclei Lysis Solution, genomic DNA was extracted from unfractionated peripheral blood mononuclear cells that were either fresh or cryopreserved. The cysteine opens and the phenylalanine closes a CDR3 of 14 amino acids. Solely the CDR3 DNA is kept, with 42 bases framed from the first base. Reading the germline V gene gives CDR1 SGHTA and CDR2 FQGNSA. V lost 5 bases and J lost 5 bases, and the count of bases not matched to a germline gene is 8. This sample is drawn from a study of T cell clonotyping in hematopoietic cell transplantation (dated by TCRdb to about 2021). In terms of the full investigation: In the study, some 140 blood samples were gathered from 35 consecutive transplant recipients and their related donors. Recruitment of patients was conducted between 2015 and January 2017, and follow-up was continued until late 2020 or death. Findings and caveats that apply to the study as a whole: A decrease in recipient TCR diversity was observed after transplant, and a progressive increase in pathologically expanded clonotypes was seen from day 30 to day 180. Only a small fraction of recipient repertoires overlapped donor repertoires, with over 95% appearing de novo at the given depth. The sample size was limited, and because cells were not sorted, the contributions of CD4 and CD8 repertoires could not be separated. Inverse Simpson Index values from donors and from recipients before transplant predicted broader TCR repertoire diversity after transplant.

With the immunoSEQ assay, which is a bias-controlled multiplex PCR relying on V- and J-specific primers, TCR beta CDR3 regions were amplified from genomic DNA. A proprietary barcode and Illumina adapter sequences were added to the CDR3 amplicons in a second PCR step. CDR3 libraries were sequenced on an Illumina MiSeq instrument. The authors' analysis ran thus. Export and quality control were performed with immunoSEQ Analyzer 3.0, and downstream analyses were performed with R Bioconductor and Immunarch. Only productive rearrangements within the normalized downsampled data set were used in the calculation of repertoire metrics. In the normalized cohort, clonotypes with more than 5 templates were defined as pathologically expanded. Repertoire diversity was measured with the Inverse Simpson Index. To capture all clonotypes, CMV-specificity analyses were performed on the non-normalized data set. TCRdb retrieved this table from immuneACCESS and kept in-frame rearrangements only. Not all clones are present; in checked studies, unresolved V genes account for under half, and no reason is known for the remainder. V and J calls and clone size are as listed in that table; D and trimming were resolved from the DNA. The sample table shows 35,000 to 45,000 clones, and 94% are seen once. The top ten clones comprise more than 0.7% of the sample.

The chain employs TRBV7-2 and TRBJ1-1; 7 of the junction bases match TRBD1. The source of this sequence is a woman in her forties or fifties in good health. Some clones in this sample may be carry-over from other donors' samples. The sample taken for sequencing was peripheral blood mononuclear cells. The sequenced DNA: TGTGCCAGCAGCCATGGCAGGGGGAGGACTGAAGCTTTCTTT. Translation gives CASSHGRGRTEAFF.